The 5 T cell receptor beta chains below were found in one sample sequenced in a study of PD-1 blockade in classical Hodgkin lymphoma. Clones were read by immunoSEQ multiplex PCR, and TCRdb kept only the in-frame ones, dropping some. This table holds over 85,000 clones, 90% found once. Time point noted: cycle 4 day 1 (C4D1), after six to seven weeks of nivolumab. All patients experienced relapse after autologous stem cell transplantation, and brentuximab vedotin exposure was variable. Sample: peripheral blood mononuclear cells (PBMCs), taken before the fourth cycle of nivolumab. All receptors derive from a human donor with classical Hodgkin lymphoma.

V is TRBV5-4 and J is TRBJ2-7, with D hard to call. Trimming shortened V by 2 bases and J by 4 bases, and 10 bases separated the two germline ends. The CDR3 consists of 13 residues. Per the germline V gene, CDR1 is SGHNT and CDR2 is YYREEE (reference sequence). The CDR3 region is CASSLYTVYEQYF. The CDR3 DNA is TGTGCCAGCAGCTTATATACGGTGTACGAGCAGTACTTC.

The rearrangement links TRBV30 to TRBJ2-5; 7 nucleotides line up with TRBD2. After removal of 6 bases from V and 4 bases from J, the junction contained 8 bases not matched to a gene. This CDR3 is 13 amino acids long. Germline CDR1 reads GTSNPN; CDR2 reads SVGIG (reference sequence). The CDR3: CACPSWGGETQYF. Written as DNA, the CDR3 is TGTGCCTGTCCCTCCTGGGGGGGAGAGACCCAGTACTTC.

Only one count was recorded for this clone. As DNA, the CDR3 is TGTGCCACCAGCAGACTGGGGCGGGGGCGAGAGTACGAGCAGTACTTC. Translation: CATSRLGRGREYEQYF. The chain has TRBV15 and TRBJ2-7; a weak D match, TRBD2 (7 bases). V was pared by 2 bases and J by 4 bases, with 18 bases between. Per the germline V gene, CDR1 is LNHNV and CDR2 is YYDKDF (reference sequence). The CDR3 is made up of 16 amino acids.

This clone was observed a single time. The chain carries TRBV9 and TRBJ2-3; D is perhaps TRBD2 (6 bases). Trimming pared 7 bases from V and 4 bases from J, leaving 10 bases between. The CDR3 sequence is 12 residues long. From germline, CDR1 is SGDLS and CDR2 YYNGEE. CDR3 nucleotides: TGTGCCAGCTCCGGGGAGGCAGATACGCAGTATTTT. Its protein product is CASSGEADTQYF.

This rearrangement joins TRBV4-2 to TRBJ1-2; D unresolved. CDR3 length: 15 residues. The germline V and J ends were trimmed by 1 base and 1 base, with 10 bases remaining between them. Per germline, CDR1 LGHNA and CDR2 YNFKEQ. The CDR3 loop reads CASSQGAGNNYGYTF. Here the CDR3 DNA reads TGTGCCAGCAGCCAAGGAGCGGGGAATAACTATGGCTACACCTTC.